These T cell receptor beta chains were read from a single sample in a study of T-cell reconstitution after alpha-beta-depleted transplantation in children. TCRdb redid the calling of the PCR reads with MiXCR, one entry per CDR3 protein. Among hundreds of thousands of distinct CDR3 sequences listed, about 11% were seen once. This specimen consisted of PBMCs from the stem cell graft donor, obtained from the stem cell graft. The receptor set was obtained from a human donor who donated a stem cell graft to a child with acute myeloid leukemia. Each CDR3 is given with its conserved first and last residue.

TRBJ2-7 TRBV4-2 CASSQEGTSGRTYEQYF
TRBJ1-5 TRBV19 CASSMGGDQPQHF
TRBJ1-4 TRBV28 CASNSYTAPGEKLFF
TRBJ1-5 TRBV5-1 CASSPDGQPQHF
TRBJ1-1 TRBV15 CATSRDLLGNTEAFF
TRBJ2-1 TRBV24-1 CATSDTLAGGGNEQFF
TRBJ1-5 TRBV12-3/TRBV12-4 CASRRDGGPSQPQHF
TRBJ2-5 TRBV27 CASKGETQYF
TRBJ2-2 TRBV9 CASTADSANTGELFF
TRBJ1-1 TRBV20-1 CSARDSRERTEAFF
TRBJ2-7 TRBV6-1 CASGRGTGPSREQYF
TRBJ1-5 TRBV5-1 CASSLGDRVDQPQHF
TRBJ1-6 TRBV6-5 CASSYGGSPLHF
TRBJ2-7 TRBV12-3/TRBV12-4 CASSPGGKREAYEQYF
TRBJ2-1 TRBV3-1 CASSPPKAGYNEQFF
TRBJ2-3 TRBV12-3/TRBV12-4 CASSLMASEDTQYF
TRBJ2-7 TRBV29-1 CSARGTKKTGYEQYF
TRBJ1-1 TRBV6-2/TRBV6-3 CASSYSGLPRGEAFF
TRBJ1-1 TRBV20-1 CSAQRGLEAFF
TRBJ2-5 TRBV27 CASSQPGLAGGGETQYF
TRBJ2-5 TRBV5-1 CASSRQGGDQETQYF
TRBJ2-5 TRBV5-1 CASSLVGIDYQETQYF
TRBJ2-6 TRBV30 CAWMAGTGANVLTF
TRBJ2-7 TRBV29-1 CSARTGDNYEQYF
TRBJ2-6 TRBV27 CASSFSRGGLGANVLTF
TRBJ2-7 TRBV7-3 CASSRQGDYEQYF
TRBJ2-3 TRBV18 CASSPLDRGKADTQYF
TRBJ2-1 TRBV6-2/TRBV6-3 CASSRSSAGGHNEQFF
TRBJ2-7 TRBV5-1 CASSSDGTSYEQYF
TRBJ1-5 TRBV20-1 CSARDRVRGNQPQHF
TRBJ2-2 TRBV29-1 CSVARGPNTGELFF
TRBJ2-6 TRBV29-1 CSVELTVGANVLTF
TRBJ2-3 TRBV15 CATSIERGGADTQYF
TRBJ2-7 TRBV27 CASSFDRTYEQYF
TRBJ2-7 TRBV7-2 CASSLAFGTEQYF
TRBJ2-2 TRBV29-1 CSVGQRATGELFF
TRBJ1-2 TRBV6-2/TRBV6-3 CASIGTGIYGYTF
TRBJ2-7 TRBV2 CASSEGFRVGSHEQYF
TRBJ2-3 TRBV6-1 CASRRGDTSGLYTDTQYF
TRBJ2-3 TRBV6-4 CASSDSAPDTQYF
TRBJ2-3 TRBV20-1 CSASTSGLKSSTDTQYF
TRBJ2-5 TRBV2 CASSEGKGGGETQYF
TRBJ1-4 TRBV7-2 CASSSPDSTLNEKLFF
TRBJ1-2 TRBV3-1 CASSLIMGGYGYTF
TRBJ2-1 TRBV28 CASSIPGLNYNEQFF
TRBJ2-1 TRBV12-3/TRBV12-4 CASSLAVAGVNEQFF
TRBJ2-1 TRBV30 CAGTSSNEQFF
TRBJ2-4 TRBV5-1 CASSLGQGKNIQYF
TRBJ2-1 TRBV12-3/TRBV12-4 CASSLLRANAYNEQFF
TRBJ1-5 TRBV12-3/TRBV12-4 CASSPQQDSNQPQHF
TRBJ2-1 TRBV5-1 CASSYGLAGVDEQFF